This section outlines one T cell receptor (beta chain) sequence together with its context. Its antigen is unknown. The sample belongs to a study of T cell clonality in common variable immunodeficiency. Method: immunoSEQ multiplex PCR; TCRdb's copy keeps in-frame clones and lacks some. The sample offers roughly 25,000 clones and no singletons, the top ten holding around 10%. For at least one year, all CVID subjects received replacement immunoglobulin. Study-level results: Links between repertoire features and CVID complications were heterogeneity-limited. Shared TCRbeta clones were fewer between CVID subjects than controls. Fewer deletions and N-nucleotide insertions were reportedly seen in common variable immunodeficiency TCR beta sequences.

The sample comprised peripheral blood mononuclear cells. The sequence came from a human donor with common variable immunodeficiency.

The sequenced part of the CDR3 DNA is TGTGCCTGGAGTGTAAGAGGGGGCGGAACTGAA. Translated: CAWSVRGGGTE. The entire CDR3 reads CAWSVRGGGTEAFF. V is TRBV30 and J is TRBJ1-1; TRBD1 matches 7 bases. The read comes to an end 3 residues before the CDR3 does, leaving the germline J gene to fill in the end. This CDR3 region has 14 residues. Germline CDR1 is GTSNPN and CDR2 is SVGIG (reference sequence). V shed 0 bases and J 5 bases; nucleotides not matched to a gene: 6.